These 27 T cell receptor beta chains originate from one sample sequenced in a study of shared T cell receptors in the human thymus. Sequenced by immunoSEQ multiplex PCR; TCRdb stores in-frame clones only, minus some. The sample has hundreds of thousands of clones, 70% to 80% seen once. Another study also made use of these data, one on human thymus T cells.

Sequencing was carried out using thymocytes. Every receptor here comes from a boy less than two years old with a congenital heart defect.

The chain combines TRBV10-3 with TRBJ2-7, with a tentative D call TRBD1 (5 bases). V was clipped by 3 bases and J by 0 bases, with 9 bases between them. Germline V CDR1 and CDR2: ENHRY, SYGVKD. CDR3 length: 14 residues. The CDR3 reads CAISDPTVSYEQYF. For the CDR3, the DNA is TGTGCCATCAGTGACCCGACAGTCTCCTACGAGCAGTACTTC.

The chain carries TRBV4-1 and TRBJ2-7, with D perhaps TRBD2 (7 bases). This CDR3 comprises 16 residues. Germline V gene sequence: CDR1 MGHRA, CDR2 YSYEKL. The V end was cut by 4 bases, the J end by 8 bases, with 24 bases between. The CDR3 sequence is CASSPEGGAAKIQQYF. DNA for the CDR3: TGCGCCAGCAGCCCAGAGGGGGGGGCGGCCAAAATTCAGCAGTACTTC.

The DNA for the CDR3 is TGCGCCAGCAGCCCGGGACTAGCCGCCCCTTTGGGAGATACGCAGTATTTT. Protein: CASSPGLAAPLGDTQYF. This rearrangement joins TRBV10-1 to TRBJ2-3, with 9 positions matching TRBD2. Trimming removed 6 bases from V and 5 bases from J; junction bases left unmatched: 15. The CDR3 loop spans 17 amino acids. The germline gives CDR1 WNHNN, CDR2 SYGVQD (reference sequence).

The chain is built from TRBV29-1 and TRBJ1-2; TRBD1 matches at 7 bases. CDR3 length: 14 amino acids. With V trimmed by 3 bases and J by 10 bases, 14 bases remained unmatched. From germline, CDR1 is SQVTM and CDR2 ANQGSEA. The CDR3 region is CSVDRGNPISVYTF. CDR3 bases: TGCAGCGTTGACAGGGGGAACCCCATATCGGTCTACACCTTC.

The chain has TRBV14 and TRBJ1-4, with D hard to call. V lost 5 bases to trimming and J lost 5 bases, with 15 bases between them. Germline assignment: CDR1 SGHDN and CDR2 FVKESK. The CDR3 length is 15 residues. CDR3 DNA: TGTGCCAGCAGCACCCTGGGCCTTGACAATGAAAAACTGTTTTTT. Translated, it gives CASSTLGLDNEKLFF.

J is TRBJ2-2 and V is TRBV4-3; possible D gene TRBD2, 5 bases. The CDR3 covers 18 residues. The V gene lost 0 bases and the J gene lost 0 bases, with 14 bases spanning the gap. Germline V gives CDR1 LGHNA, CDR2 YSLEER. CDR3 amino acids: CASSQEWTPPPNTGELFF. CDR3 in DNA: TGCGCCAGCAGCCAAGAATGGACTCCTCCTCCGAACACCGGGGAGCTGTTTTTT.

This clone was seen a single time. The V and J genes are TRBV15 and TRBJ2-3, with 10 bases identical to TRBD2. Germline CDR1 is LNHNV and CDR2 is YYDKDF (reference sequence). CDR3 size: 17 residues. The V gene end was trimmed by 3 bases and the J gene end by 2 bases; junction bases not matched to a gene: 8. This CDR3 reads CATSSQREGQSTDTQYF. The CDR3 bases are TGTGCCACCAGCAGCCAGCGGGAGGGCCAGTCCACAGATACGCAGTATTTT.

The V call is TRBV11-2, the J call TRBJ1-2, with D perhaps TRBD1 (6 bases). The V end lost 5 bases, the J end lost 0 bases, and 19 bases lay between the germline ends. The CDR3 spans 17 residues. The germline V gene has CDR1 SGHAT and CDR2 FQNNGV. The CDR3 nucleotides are TGTGCCAGCAGCCTCCACTGGGGGGGGGCAGCTAACTATGGCTACACCTTC. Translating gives CASSLHWGGAANYGYTF.

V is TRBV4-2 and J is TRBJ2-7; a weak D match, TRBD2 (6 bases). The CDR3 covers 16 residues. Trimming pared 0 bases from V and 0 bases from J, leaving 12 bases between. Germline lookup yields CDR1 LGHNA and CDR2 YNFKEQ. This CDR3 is CASSQEGLASSYEQYF. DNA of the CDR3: TGTGCCAGCAGCCAAGAGGGGCTAGCGTCCTCCTACGAGCAGTACTTC.

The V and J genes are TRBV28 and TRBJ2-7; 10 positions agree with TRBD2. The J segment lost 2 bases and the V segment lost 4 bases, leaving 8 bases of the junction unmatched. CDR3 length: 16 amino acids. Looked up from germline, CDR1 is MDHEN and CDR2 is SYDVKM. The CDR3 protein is CASSYEVSGRPYEQYF. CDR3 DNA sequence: TGTGCCAGCAGTTACGAGGTTAGCGGGAGGCCCTACGAGCAGTACTTC.

CDR3 sequence reads: CASSSGQGRFYSNQPQHF. The CDR3 DNA is TGTGCCAGTAGTTCAGGACAGGGCCGTTTCTATAGCAATCAGCCCCAGCATTTT. The V call is TRBV19, the J call TRBJ1-5; 8 bases are a match to TRBD1. This CDR3 is built from 18 residues. Germline V gene data show CDR1 as LNHDA and CDR2 as SQIVND (reference sequence). The ends lost 5 bases at V and 0 bases at J; junction bases unmatched: 12.

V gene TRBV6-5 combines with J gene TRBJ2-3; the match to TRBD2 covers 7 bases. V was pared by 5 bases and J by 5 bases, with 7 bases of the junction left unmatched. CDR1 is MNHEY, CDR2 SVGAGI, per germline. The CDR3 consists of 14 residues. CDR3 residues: CASSRPGEGDTQYF. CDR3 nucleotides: TGTGCCAGCAGTCGCCCGGGGGAGGGAGATACGCAGTATTTT.

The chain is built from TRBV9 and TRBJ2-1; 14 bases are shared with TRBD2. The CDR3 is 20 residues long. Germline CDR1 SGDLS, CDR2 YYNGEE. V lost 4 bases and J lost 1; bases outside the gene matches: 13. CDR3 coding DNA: TGTGCCAGCAGCCCGGACGGGACTAGCGGGAGTCGGAAGTCCTACAATGAGCAGTTCTTC. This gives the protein CASSPDGTSGSRKSYNEQFF.

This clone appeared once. The CDR3 coding sequence is TGTGCCAGCAGCACGACAGGGTCTAACACAGATACGCAGTATTTT. Translating gives CASSTTGSNTDTQYF. The chain carries TRBV11-3 and TRBJ2-3; TRBD1 agrees at 7 bases. The length of the CDR3 is 15 residues. The V segment lost 5 bases and the J segment 2 bases; nucleotides outside the gene matches: 7. CDR1 and CDR2 from the germline V gene are SGHNT and YENEEA. Complete variable domain (other parts from reference TRBV11-3 and TRBJ2-3): EAGVVQSPRYKIIEKKQPVAFWCNPISGHNTLYWYLQNLGQGPELLIRYENEEAVDDSQLPKDRFSAERLKGVDSTLKIQPAELGDSAVYLCASSTTGSNTDTQYFGPGTRLTVL.

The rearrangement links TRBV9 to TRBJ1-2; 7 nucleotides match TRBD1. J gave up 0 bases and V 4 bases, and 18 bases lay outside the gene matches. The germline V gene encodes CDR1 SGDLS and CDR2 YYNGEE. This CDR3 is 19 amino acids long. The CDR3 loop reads CASSPAGQGQYLSNYGYTF. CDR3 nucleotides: TGTGCCAGCAGCCCAGCCGGCCAGGGACAGTATCTTTCTAACTATGGCTACACCTTC. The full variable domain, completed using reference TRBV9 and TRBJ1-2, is DSGVTQTPKHLITATGQRVTLRCSPRSGDLSVYWYQQSLDQGLQFLIQYYNGEERAKGNILERFSAQQFPDLHSELNLSSLELGDSALYFCASSPAGQGQYLSNYGYTFGSGTRLTVV.

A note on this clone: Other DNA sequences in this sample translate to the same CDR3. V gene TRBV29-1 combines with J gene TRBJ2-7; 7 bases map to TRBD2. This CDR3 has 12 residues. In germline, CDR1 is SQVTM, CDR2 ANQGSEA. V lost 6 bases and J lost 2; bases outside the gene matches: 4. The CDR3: CSVGGTPYEQYF. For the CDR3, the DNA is TGCAGCGTCGGGGGGACTCCCTACGAGCAGTACTTC.

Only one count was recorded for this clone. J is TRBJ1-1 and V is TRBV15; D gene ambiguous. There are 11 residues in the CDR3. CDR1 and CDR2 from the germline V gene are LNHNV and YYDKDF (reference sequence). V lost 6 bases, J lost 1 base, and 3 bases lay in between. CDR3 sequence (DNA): TGTGCCACCAGTAAGAACACTGAAGCTTTCTTT. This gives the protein CATSKNTEAFF.

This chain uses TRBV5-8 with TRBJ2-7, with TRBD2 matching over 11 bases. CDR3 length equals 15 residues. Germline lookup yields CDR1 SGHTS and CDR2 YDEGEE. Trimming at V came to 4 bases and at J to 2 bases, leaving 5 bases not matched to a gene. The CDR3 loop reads CASSRRLAGTYEQYF. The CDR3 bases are TGTGCCAGCAGCCGGAGACTAGCGGGGACCTACGAGCAGTACTTC.

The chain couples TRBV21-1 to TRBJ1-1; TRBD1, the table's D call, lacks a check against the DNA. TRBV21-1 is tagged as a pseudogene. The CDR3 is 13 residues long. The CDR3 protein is CASSYQGNTEAFF. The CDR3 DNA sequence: TGTGCCAGCAGCTACCAGGGGAACACTGAAGCTTTCTTT.

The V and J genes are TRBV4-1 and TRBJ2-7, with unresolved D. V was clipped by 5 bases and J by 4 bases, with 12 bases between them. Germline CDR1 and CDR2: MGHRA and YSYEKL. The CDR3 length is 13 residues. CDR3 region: CASSAQRGYEQYF. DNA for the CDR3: TGCGCCAGCAGCGCTCAACGAGGATACGAGCAGTACTTC.

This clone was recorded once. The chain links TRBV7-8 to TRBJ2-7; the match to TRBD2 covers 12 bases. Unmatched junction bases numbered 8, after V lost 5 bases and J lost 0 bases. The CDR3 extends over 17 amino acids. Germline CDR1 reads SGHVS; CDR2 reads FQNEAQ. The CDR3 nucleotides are TGTGCCAGCAGCCCCGGGACTAGCGGGCCAAGCTCCTACGAGCAGTACTTC. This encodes CASSPGTSGPSSYEQYF.

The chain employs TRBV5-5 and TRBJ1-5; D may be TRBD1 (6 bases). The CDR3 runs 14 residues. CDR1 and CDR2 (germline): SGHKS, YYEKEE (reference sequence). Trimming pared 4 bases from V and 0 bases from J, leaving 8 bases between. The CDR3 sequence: CASSRDISNQPQHF. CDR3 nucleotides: TGTGCCAGCAGCAGGGACATTAGCAATCAGCCCCAGCATTTT.

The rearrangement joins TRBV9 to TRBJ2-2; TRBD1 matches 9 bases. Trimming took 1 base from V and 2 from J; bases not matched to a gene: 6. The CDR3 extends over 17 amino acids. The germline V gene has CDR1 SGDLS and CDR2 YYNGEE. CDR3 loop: CASSVRATGGNTGELFF. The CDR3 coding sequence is TGTGCCAGCAGCGTACGAGCAACAGGGGGCAACACCGGGGAGCTGTTTTTT.

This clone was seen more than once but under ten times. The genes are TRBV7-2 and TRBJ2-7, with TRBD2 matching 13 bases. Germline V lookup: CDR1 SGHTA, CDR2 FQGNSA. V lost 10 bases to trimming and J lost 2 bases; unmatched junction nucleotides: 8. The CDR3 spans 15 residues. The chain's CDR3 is CATAGLAGAAYEQYF. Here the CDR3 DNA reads TGTGCCACCGCCGGACTAGCGGGAGCCGCCTACGAGCAGTACTTC.

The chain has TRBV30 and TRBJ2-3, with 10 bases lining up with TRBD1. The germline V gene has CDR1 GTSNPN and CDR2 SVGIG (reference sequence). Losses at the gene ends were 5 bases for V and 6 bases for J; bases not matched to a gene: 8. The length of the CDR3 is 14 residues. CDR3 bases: TGTGCCTGGGTAGGACAGGGGGAACACGATACGCAGTATTTT. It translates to CAWVGQGEHDTQYF.

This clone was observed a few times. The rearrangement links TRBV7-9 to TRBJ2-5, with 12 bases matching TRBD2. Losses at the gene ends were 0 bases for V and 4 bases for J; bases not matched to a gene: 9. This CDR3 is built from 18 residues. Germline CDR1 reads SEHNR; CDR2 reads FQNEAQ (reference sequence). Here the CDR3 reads CASSLALVGLAGRETQYF. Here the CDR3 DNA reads TGTGCCAGCAGCTTAGCCCTAGTCGGACTAGCGGGAAGAGAGACCCAGTACTTC.

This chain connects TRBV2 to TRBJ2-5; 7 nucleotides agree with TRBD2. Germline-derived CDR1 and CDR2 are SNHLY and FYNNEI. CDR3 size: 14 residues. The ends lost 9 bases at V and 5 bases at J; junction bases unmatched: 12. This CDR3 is CARRVAGPGETQYF. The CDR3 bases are TGTGCCAGGAGGGTAGCGGGCCCCGGGGAGACCCAGTACTTC.